Presented here are 2 T cell receptor beta chains from one specimen sequenced in a study of T cell responses to AZD1222 COVID-19 vaccine (dated by TCRdb to the early 2020s). The sample's time point label, in plain terms: baseline before first vaccination. Library creation used the immunoSEQ multiplex PCR assay. TCRdb took over this immuneACCESS table, retaining in-frame rearrangements with V and J assigned. Such tables are incomplete; in checked studies, under half of the missing clones stem from an unresolved V gene, and the remainder is unexplained. Within this sample are about 150,000 clones, with about 93% of them counted one time only. The ten largest clones represent around 1.3% of the sample. The starting material was peripheral blood, obtained on day 0 of AZD1222 vaccination. The receptor set was obtained from an adult in good health.

The chain uses TRBV5-5 and TRBJ2-1, with 7 bases matching TRBD1. The germline V gene has CDR1 SGHKS and CDR2 YYEKEE (reference sequence). CDR3 length: 16 residues. The V segment lost 3 bases and the J segment 4 bases; nucleotides outside the gene matches: 10. CDR3 residues: CASSSPDRVGYNEQFF. CDR3 bases: TGTGCCAGCAGCTCCCCCGACAGGGTTGGTTACAATGAGCAGTTCTTC.

This chain links TRBV19 with TRBJ2-2; D remains unclear. The CDR3 runs to 13 residues. V was shortened by 11 bases and J by 7 bases, with 17 bases between the two germline ends. Germline loops: CDR1 LNHDA, CDR2 SQIVND (reference sequence). The CDR3 loop is CACQMRLSGELFF. The DNA for the CDR3 is TGTGCCTGTCAGATGAGGTTGAGCGGGGAGCTGTTTTTT. The full variable domain, with the rest looked up from reference TRBV19 and TRBJ2-2, is DGGITQSPKYLFRKEGQNVTLSCEQNLNHDAMYWYRQDPGQGLRLIYYSQIVNDFQKGDIAEGYSVSREKKESFPLTVTSAQKNPTAFYLCACQMRLSGELFFGEGSRLTVL.